This T cell receptor beta chain was obtained from a study of CD8 T cells in ankylosing spondylitis. For this clonotype: Its antigen remains unidentified.

The CDR3 is made up of 12 amino acids. Germline V lookup: CDR1 MNHEY, CDR2 SVGAGI. V dropped 4 bases and J dropped 2 bases, with 5 bases sitting between them. Study-wide points: Apparently characteristic of ankylosing spondylitis blood was a TCR beta motif (roughly eight highly homologous variants). In peripheral blood, disease-linked CD8+ clones occurred at relatively low frequencies.

Making the TCR beta libraries involved quantitative 5'-RACE with molecular barcodes. TCRdb itself ran the 5' RACE reads through MiXCR, one entry per CDR3 protein. This sample yields some 240,000 distinct CDR3 sequences, of which 15% to 20% are seen a single time; around 30% belongs to the top ten. This TCR derives from a male donor with ankylosing spondylitis or in good health (not recorded which). Source material: blood, either unsorted or a sorted T cell fraction (not recorded which). The rearrangement links TRBV6-5 to TRBJ1-1; no clear D gene. CDR3 amino acids: CASSLDNTEAFF. In DNA, the CDR3 is TGTGCCAGCAGTTTGGACAACACTGAAGCTTTCTTT.